This is a list of T cell receptor beta chains from one sample in a study of cytomegalovirus exposure and HLA in healthy donors. Profiling relied on immunoSEQ multiplex PCR, and the TCRdb table lists in-frame clones only, not all of them. The table lists 130,000 or so clones, about 8.5% of them singletons. Sequences were obtained from PBMCs. The receptors derive from a man in his forties in good health and CMV-seronegative. Each CDR3 is given with its conserved first and last residue. A D gene is named only where the DNA matches it firmly. Not every row has a clone size; where given, it reads once, few, many or a size class.

-	TRBV5-1	-	TRBJ1-2	CASSLDGVLDGYTF	TGCGCCAGCAGCTTGGACGGGGTTCTAGATGGCTACACCTTC
-	TRBV28	many	TRBJ1-4	CASSLNRANEKLFF	TGTGCCAGCAGTTTGAACAGGGCCAATGAAAAACTGTTTTTT
-	TRBV6-6	-	TRBJ1-1	CASGPGQTNTEAFF	TGTGCCAGCGGTCCGGGACAAACGAACACTGAAGCTTTCTTT
-	TRBV9	few	TRBJ1-2	CASSVSGSGGGYTF	TGTGCCAGCAGCGTATCTGGTTCGGGGGGTGGCTACACCTTC
-	TRBV28	few	TRBJ2-5	CASRSLTAPQETQYF	TGTGCCAGCAGATCTTTGACAGCCCCACAAGAGACCCAGTACTTC
-	TRBV6-1	few	TRBJ2-7	CASRGRIYEQYF	TGTGCCAGCAGGGGGCGCATCTACGAGCAGTACTTC
-	TRBV7-3	-	TRBJ2-3	CASSLTGGGTDTQYF	TGTGCCAGCAGCCTTACAGGGGGGGGTACAGATACGCAGTATTTT
-	TRBV6-1	-	TRBJ1-6	CASNYGGASPLHF	TGTGCCAGCAATTACGGGGGTGCGTCACCCCTCCACTTT
-	TRBV7-9	-	TRBJ2-5	CASSLEDSLGETQYF	TGTGCCAGCAGCCTCGAGGACAGTCTAGGGGAGACCCAGTACTTC
TRBD2	TRBV19	few	TRBJ2-1	CASSLIQRRGGHEQFF	TGTGCCAGTAGTCTTATTCAACGGCGGGGGGGCCATGAGCAGTTCTTC
-	TRBV25-1	-	TRBJ2-2	CASHPTGENTGELFF	TGTGCCAGCCACCCAACGGGGGAGAACACCGGGGAGCTGTTTTTT
TRBD1	TRBV5-6	-	TRBJ1-6	CASSLGSLPGQGASPLHF	TGTGCCAGCAGCTTGGGATCGCTCCCTGGACAGGGCGCTTCACCCCTCCACTTT
TRBD1	TRBV27	few	TRBJ2-7	CASSFWGSGTGPGEQYF	TGTGCCAGCAGTTTCTGGGGATCCGGGACAGGGCCAGGCGAGCAGTACTTC
-	TRBV29-1	few	TRBJ2-7	CSTTEAYEQYF	TGCAGCACGACAGAAGCCTACGAGCAGTACTTC
-	TRBV5-1	-	TRBJ1-1	CASSREVNTEAFF	TGCGCCAGCAGCCGGGAGGTGAACACTGAAGCTTTCTTT
-	TRBV5-8	-	TRBJ1-1	CASSSLRDNTEAFF	TGTGCCAGCAGCTCACTCAGGGATAACACTGAAGCTTTCTTT
-	TRBV5-6	few	TRBJ2-7	CASSLEGGEQYF	TGTGCCAGCAGCTTGGAAGGGGGCGAGCAGTACTTC
-	TRBV10-3	-	TRBJ2-2	CAISELQGGELFF	TGTGCCATCAGTGAGTTACAGGGCGGGGAGCTGTTTTTT
TRBD2	TRBV5-6	-	TRBJ2-5	CASSYRGAQYF	TGTGCCAGCAGCTACCGGGGGGCCCAGTACTTC
-	TRBV10-3	-	TRBJ2-2	CAISDGELTGELFF	TGTGCCATCAGCGACGGGGAACTCACCGGGGAGCTGTTTTTT
-	TRBV27	few	TRBJ2-7	CASSALAQGGYEQYF	TGTGCCAGCAGTGCCCTTGCGCAGGGCGGATACGAGCAGTACTTC
-	TRBV19	few	TRBJ2-7	CAANPGLGFYEQYF	TGTGCCGCTAATCCGGGACTGGGTTTCTACGAGCAGTACTTC
-	TRBV5-1	-	TRBJ2-5	CASSLDGWASARETQYF	TGCGCCAGCAGCTTGGACGGTTGGGCTAGCGCTAGGGAGACCCAGTACTTC
-	TRBV25-1	few	TRBJ1-1	CASISDTYTEAFF	TGTGCCAGCATCTCGGACACATACACTGAAGCTTTCTTT
-	TRBV4-3	-	TRBJ1-2	CASSQDLGGLYGYTF	TGCGCCAGCAGCCAAGATCTGGGGGGACTCTATGGCTACACCTTC
TRBD1	TRBV5-5	-	TRBJ1-5	CASSPSTGGNQPQHF	TGTGCCAGCAGTCCGTCTACAGGGGGCAATCAGCCCCAGCATTTT
-	TRBV5-4	few	TRBJ2-5	CASTSSGTQYF	TGTGCCAGCACATCCAGCGGGACCCAGTACTTC
-	TRBV28	-	TRBJ1-4	CASSFADRLATNEKLFF	TGTGCCAGCAGTTTCGCCGACAGATTAGCAACTAATGAAAAACTGTTTTTT
-	TRBV6-5	-	TRBJ1-1	CASSYQMNTEAFF	TGCGCCAGCAGTTACCAGATGAACACTGAAGCTTTCTTT
TRBD1	TRBV2	few	TRBJ2-3	CASRRQGTDTQYF	TGTGCCAGCAGACGACAGGGAACAGATACGCAGTATTTT
TRBD2	TRBV5-4	few	TRBJ2-5	CASSPTSGAAAQYF	TGTGCCAGCAGCCCGACTAGCGGGGCAGCGGCCCAGTACTTC
-	TRBV27	-	TRBJ1-1	CASSLQGSNTEAFF	TGTGCCAGCAGTTTACAGGGCTCGAACACTGAAGCTTTCTTT
-	TRBV19	-	TRBJ2-6	CASSPGGANVLTF	TGTGCCAGTAGTCCCGGGGGGGCCAACGTCCTGACTTTC
-	TRBV5-5	few	TRBJ1-2	CASSLAGADYGYTF	TGTGCCAGCAGCTTGGCTGGGGCTGACTATGGCTACACCTTC
-	TRBV13	-	TRBJ2-5	CAPDYPYQETQYF	TGTGCCCCTGACTACCCGTACCAAGAGACCCAGTACTTC
TRBD1	TRBV27	-	TRBJ2-7	CASSPGTGAPYEQYF	TGTGCCAGCAGTCCCGGGACAGGAGCCCCCTACGAGCAGTACTTC
TRBD1	TRBV9	few	TRBJ2-2	CASSFGQGATGELFF	TGTGCCAGCAGCTTTGGACAGGGGGCGACCGGGGAGCTGTTTTTT
-	TRBV27	few	TRBJ2-1	CASRTRSPYNEQFF	TGTGCCAGCAGAACTAGGTCTCCTTACAATGAGCAGTTCTTC
-	TRBV4-2	-	TRBJ2-5	CASSQDRGETQYF	TGTGCCAGCAGCCAAGACCGAGGGGAGACCCAGTACTTC
-	TRBV13	-	TRBJ2-3	CASSLVGGYTTDTQYF	TGTGCCAGCAGCTTAGTGGGCGGGTACACCACAGATACGCAGTATTTT
TRBD1	TRBV10-3	-	TRBJ1-6	CAIMSGGYNSPLHF	TGTGCCATCATGTCAGGGGGCTATAATTCACCCCTCCACTTT
TRBD1	TRBV19	-	TRBJ1-6	CASSSGQAYNSPLHF	TGTGCCAGTAGCTCGGGACAGGCCTATAATTCACCCCTCCACTTT
-	TRBV5-1	-	TRBJ2-7	CASSLTSTWAGSYEQYF	TGCGCCAGCAGCTTGACCAGCACCTGGGCGGGGTCCTACGAGCAGTACTTC
TRBD2	TRBV5-1	few	TRBJ2-1	CASSLGTSHLGEQFF	TGCGCCAGCAGCTTGGGGACTAGTCATTTGGGTGAGCAGTTCTTC
TRBD1	TRBV5-6	few	TRBJ2-5	CASSSNWAGQGAQETQYF	TGTGCCAGCAGCTCTAATTGGGCGGGACAGGGGGCCCAAGAGACCCAGTACTTC
TRBD1	TRBV30	few	TRBJ1-1	CAWSVIRGAEAFF	TGTGCCTGGAGTGTAATCAGGGGGGCTGAAGCTTTCTTT
TRBD1	TRBV6-5	-	TRBJ1-1	CATNRGGEAFF	TGTGCCACCAACAGGGGCGGCGAAGCTTTCTTT
-	TRBV9	-	TRBJ2-3	CASSVGLREDTQYF	TGTGCCAGCAGCGTTGGGTTACGGGAAGATACGCAGTATTTT